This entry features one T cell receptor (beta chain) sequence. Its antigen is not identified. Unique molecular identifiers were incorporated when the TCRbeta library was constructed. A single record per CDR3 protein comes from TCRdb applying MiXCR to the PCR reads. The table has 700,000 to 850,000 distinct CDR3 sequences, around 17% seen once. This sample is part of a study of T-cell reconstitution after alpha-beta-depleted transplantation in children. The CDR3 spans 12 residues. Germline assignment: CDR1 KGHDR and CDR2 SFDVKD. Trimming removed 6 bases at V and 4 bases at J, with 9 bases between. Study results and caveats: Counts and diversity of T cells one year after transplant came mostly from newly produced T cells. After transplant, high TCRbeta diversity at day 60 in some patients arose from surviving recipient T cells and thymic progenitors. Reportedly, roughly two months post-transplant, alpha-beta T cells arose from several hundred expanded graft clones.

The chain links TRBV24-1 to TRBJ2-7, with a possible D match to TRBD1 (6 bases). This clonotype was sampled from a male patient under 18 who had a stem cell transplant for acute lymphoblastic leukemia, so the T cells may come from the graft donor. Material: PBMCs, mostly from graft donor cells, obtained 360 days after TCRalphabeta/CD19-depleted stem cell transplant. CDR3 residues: CATSKQGYEQYF. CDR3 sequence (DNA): TGTGCCACCAGTAAACAGGGATACGAGCAGTACTTC.